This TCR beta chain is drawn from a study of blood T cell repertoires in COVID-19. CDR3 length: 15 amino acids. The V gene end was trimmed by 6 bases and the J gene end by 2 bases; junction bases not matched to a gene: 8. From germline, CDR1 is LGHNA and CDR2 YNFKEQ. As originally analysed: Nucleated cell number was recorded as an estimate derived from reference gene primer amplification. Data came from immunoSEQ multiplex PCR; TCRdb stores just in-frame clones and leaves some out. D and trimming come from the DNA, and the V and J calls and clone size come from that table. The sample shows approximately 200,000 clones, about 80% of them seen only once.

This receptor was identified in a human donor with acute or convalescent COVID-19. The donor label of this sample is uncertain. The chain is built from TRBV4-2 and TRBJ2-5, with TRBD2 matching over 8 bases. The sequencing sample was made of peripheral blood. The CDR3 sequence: CASSRTIAGQETQYF. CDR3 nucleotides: TGTGCCAGCAGTCGGACTATAGCGGGGCAAGAGACCCAGTACTTC.